The clone carrying this TCR beta chain has only a few counts. This record comes from a study of blood T cell repertoires in COVID-19. Study-level information: Sites in the United States, Italy and Spain provided acute and convalescent COVID-19 samples. Sources were T cells, B-cell-depleted T cells, or PBMCs; the material itself was cDNA or gDNA.

CDR3 length: 14 residues. CDR1 and CDR2 from the germline V gene are SGHAT and FQDESV (reference sequence). Germline trimming cut 5 bases from V and 1 base from J; bases unmatched to any gene: 5. In the study's own analysis: The authors estimated nucleated cell counts from reference gene primer amplification. Repertoires were generated with immunoSEQ multiplex PCR, while TCRdb's copy carries only in-frame clones and drops some. The D gene and trimming were derived from the DNA, and the V and J assignments and clone size from that table. The table has 130,000 or so clones, more than 70% seen once; the top ten hold roughly 7.9%.

The chain uses TRBV11-1 and TRBJ2-7; TRBD1 agrees at 7 bases. The sequenced material came from peripheral blood. This receptor was identified in a human donor in a cohort sampled during active COVID-19. The CDR3 DNA follows: TGTGCCAGCAGCGGCTGGGACAGTTCCTACGAGCAGTACTTC. This codes for CASSGWDSSYEQYF.